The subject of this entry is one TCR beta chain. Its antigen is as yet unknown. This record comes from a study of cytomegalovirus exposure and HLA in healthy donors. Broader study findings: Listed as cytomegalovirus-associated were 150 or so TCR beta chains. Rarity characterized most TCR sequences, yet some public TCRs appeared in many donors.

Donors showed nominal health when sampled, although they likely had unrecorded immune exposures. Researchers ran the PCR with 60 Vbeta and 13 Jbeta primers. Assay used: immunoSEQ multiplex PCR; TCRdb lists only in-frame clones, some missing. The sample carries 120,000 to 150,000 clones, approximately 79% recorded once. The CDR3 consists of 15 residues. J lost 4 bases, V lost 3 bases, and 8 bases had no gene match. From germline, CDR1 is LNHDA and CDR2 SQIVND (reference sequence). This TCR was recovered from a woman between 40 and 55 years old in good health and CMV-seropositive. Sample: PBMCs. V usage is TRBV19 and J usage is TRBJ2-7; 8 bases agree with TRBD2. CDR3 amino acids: CASSISGGGQYEQYF. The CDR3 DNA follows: TGTGCCAGTAGTATTTCGGGGGGGGGTCAATACGAGCAGTACTTC.